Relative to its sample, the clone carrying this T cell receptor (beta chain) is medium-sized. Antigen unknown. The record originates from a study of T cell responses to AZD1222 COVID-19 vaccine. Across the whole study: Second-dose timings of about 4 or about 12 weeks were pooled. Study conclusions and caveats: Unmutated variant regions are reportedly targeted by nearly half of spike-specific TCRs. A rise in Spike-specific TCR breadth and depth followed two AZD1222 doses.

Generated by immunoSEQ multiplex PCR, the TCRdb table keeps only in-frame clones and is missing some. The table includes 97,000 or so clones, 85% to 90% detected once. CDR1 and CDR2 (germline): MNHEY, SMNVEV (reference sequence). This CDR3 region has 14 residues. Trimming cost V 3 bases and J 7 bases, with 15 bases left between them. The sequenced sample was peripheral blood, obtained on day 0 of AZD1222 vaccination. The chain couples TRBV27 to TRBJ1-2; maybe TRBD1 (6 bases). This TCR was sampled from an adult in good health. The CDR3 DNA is TGTGCCAGCAGTTTTGTAGCAGGGGCTGGTGGCTACACCTTC. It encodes CASSFVAGAGGYTF.